A single sample is the source of the 22 T cell receptor beta chains below, sequenced in a study of cytomegalovirus exposure and HLA in healthy donors. The PCR used 60 Vbeta and 13 Jbeta primers. The protocol was immunoSEQ multiplex PCR, while the TCRdb copy is restricted to in-frame clones and leaves out a portion. The table lists some 150,000 clones, around 76% of them singletons. Input material: PBMCs. Source of these receptors: a male donor in good health and CMV-seronegative.

The genes are TRBV15 and TRBJ2-3; 8 nucleotides match TRBD2. Germline V lookup: CDR1 LNHNV, CDR2 YYDKDF (reference sequence). The ends lost 0 bases at V and 6 bases at J; junction bases unmatched: 11. There are 17 residues in the CDR3. Here the CDR3 reads CATSRDAGGELPDTQYF. The CDR3 DNA follows: TGTGCCACCAGCAGAGATGCGGGGGGCGAGCTTCCGGATACGCAGTATTTT.

The table lists this clone with a few counts. The chain has TRBV29-1 and TRBJ1-1; 11 nucleotides agree with TRBD1. This CDR3 region has 13 residues. Germline-derived CDR1 and CDR2 are SQVTM and ANQGSEA. J lost 5 bases, V lost 6 bases, and 5 bases had no gene match. In DNA form, the CDR3 reads TGCAGCGTAGGACAGGGGGCGCGTACTGAAGCTTTCTTT. This translates into CSVGQGARTEAFF. Using reference TRBV29-1 and TRBJ1-1 for the parts outside the CDR3, the full variable domain is SAVISQKPSRDICQRGTSLTIQCQVDSQVTMMFWYRQQPGQSLTLIATANQGSEATYESGFVIDKFPISRPNLTFSTLTVSNMSPEDSSIYLCSVGQGARTEAFFGQGTRLTVV.

The chain couples TRBV6-6 to TRBJ2-5; 14 bases map to TRBD2. The V segment lost 6 bases and the J segment 4 bases; nucleotides outside the gene matches: 7. Germline values: CDR1 MNHNY, CDR2 SVGAGI (reference sequence). This CDR3 contains 16 residues. The chain's CDR3 is CASRQTSGRAGETQYF. CDR3 in DNA: TGTGCCAGCAGGCAGACTAGCGGGAGGGCCGGAGAGACCCAGTACTTC.

In its sample, this clone was seen once. The rearrangement links TRBV5-1 to TRBJ2-3; perhaps TRBD2 as D (6 bases). The CDR3 runs 21 residues. CDR1 is SGHRS and CDR2 is YFSETQ in the germline V gene. Trimming pared 3 bases from V and 2 bases from J, leaving 31 bases between. This CDR3 is CASSSFGTVRLGARVTDTQYF. As DNA, the CDR3 is TGCGCCAGCAGCTCCTTCGGGACGGTACGACTAGGCGCGAGAGTCACAGATACGCAGTATTTT. Using reference TRBV5-1 and TRBJ2-3 for the parts outside the CDR3, the full variable domain is KAGVTQTPRYLIKTRGQQVTLSCSPISGHRSVSWYQQTPGQGLQFLFEYFSETQRNKGNFPGRFSGRQFSNSRSEMNVSTLELGDSALYLCASSSFGTVRLGARVTDTQYFGPGTRLTVL.

V and J are TRBV4-3 and TRBJ1-4; tentatively, D is TRBD1 (6 bases). The CDR3 sequence is 14 residues long. V dropped 0 bases and J dropped 8 bases, with 10 bases sitting between them. CDR1 is LGHNA, CDR2 YSLEER, per germline. This CDR3 reads CASSQEVTGEKLFF. The CDR3 coding sequence is TGCGCCAGCAGCCAAGAGGTGACAGGAGAAAAACTGTTTTTT.

This clone appeared many times. The same CDR3 also results from other DNA sequences found in this sample. V and J are TRBV5-4 and TRBJ1-1, with a possible D match to TRBD1 (5 bases). Looked up from germline, CDR1 is SGHNT and CDR2 is YYREEE (reference sequence). V was cut by 2 bases and J by 3 bases, with 8 bases left in between. The CDR3 is 13 amino acids. CDR3 in amino acids: CASSLPGDTEAFF. DNA of the CDR3: TGTGCCAGCAGCTTACCGGGGGACACTGAAGCTTTCTTT. The complete variable domain, with remaining parts taken from reference TRBV5-4 and TRBJ1-1, reads ETGVTQSPTHLIKTRGQQVTLRCSSQSGHNTVSWYQQALGQGPQFIFQYYREEENGRGNFPPRFSGLQFPNYSSELNVNALELDDSALYLCASSLPGDTEAFFGQGTRLTVV.

The rearrangement uses TRBV19 and TRBJ1-4, with no clear D. The germline V gene encodes CDR1 LNHDA and CDR2 SQIVND (reference sequence). This CDR3 is built from 14 residues. V lost 7 bases and J 6 bases, leaving 15 bases between the germline ends. The CDR3 DNA reads as TGTGCCAGTATGATTCACGGACTCGATGAAAAACTGTTTTTT. This gives the protein CASMIHGLDEKLFF.

The chain is built from TRBV5-1 and TRBJ2-2; weak D call: TRBD2 (6 bases). The ends were cut back, 0 bases at V and 2 bases at J, with 17 bases in the middle. The CDR3 runs 18 residues. Germline CDR1 is SGHRS and CDR2 is YFSETQ. CDR3 sequence reads: CASSLVDVGRPNTGELFF. The CDR3 bases are TGCGCCAGCAGCTTGGTTGATGTCGGGAGACCCAACACCGGGGAGCTGTTTTTT.

The rearrangement joins TRBV5-1 to TRBJ2-3; 7 nucleotides line up with TRBD1. This CDR3 region has 15 residues. Per the germline V gene, CDR1 is SGHRS and CDR2 is YFSETQ. V shed 2 bases, J shed 2 bases, and the junction held 5 bases outside the gene matches. The CDR3 DNA is TGCGCCAGCAGCTTAAAGGGGGCGATCACAGATACGCAGTATTTT. Amino acids: CASSLKGAITDTQYF.

The chain carries TRBV27 and TRBJ1-6, with unresolved D. This CDR3 is 14 amino acids long. Looked up from germline, CDR1 is MNHEY and CDR2 is SMNVEV (reference sequence). The V and J ends lost 8 bases and 9 bases respectively, with 17 bases between them. The CDR3 sequence is CASSAEGLGSPLHF. The CDR3 coding sequence is TGTGCCAGCTCGGCCGAGGGTTTGGGTTCACCCCTCCACTTT.

V and J are TRBV18 and TRBJ2-7, with 9 bases fitting TRBD1. The germline CDR1 and CDR2 sequences are KGHSH and LQKENI. The CDR3 has 13 amino acids. V trimming: 3 bases; J trimming: 6 bases; junction bases outside the gene matches: 3. The CDR3 sequence: CASSPGTGREQYF. CDR3 coding DNA: TGTGCCAGCTCACCCGGGACAGGGCGCGAGCAGTACTTC.

The chain employs TRBV5-4 and TRBJ2-1; tentatively, D is TRBD2 (5 bases). V gave up 4 bases and J gave up 8 bases, with 19 bases separating them. CDR1 and CDR2 (germline): SGHNT, YYREEE (reference sequence). This CDR3 is 15 amino acids long. CDR3: CASSVAGSGIDEQFF. CDR3 sequence (DNA): TGTGCCAGCAGCGTTGCCGGGTCCGGGATCGATGAGCAGTTCTTC.

The chain is built from TRBV9 and TRBJ2-1; D is possibly TRBD1 (6 bases). Trimming removed 3 bases at V and 8 bases at J, with 12 bases between. Germline-derived CDR1 and CDR2 are SGDLS and YYNGEE. The CDR3 runs to 13 residues. Here the CDR3 reads CASSEWGQDEQFF. CDR3 DNA: TGTGCCAGCAGCGAATGGGGGCAGGATGAGCAGTTCTTC. The variable domain in full, with the rest retrieved from reference TRBV9 and TRBJ2-1, is DSGVTQTPKHLITATGQRVTLRCSPRSGDLSVYWYQQSLDQGLQFLIQYYNGEERAKGNILERFSAQQFPDLHSELNLSSLELGDSALYFCASSEWGQDEQFFGPGTRLTVL.

The chain carries TRBV7-3 and TRBJ1-1; D may be TRBD1 (6 bases). CDR3 size: 14 residues. Per the germline V gene, CDR1 is SGHTA and CDR2 is FQGTGA. The V and J ends lost 3 bases and 4 bases respectively, with 12 bases between them. The DNA for the CDR3 is TGTGCCAGCAGCTTCCAGGGGTGGGGCACTGAAGCTTTCTTT. As protein: CASSFQGWGTEAFF.

V and J are TRBV7-2 and TRBJ1-5, with TRBD1 matching 9 bases. The germline CDR1 and CDR2 sequences are SGHTA and FQGNSA. The CDR3 totals 14 residues. Trimming cost V 5 bases and J 4 bases; bases outside gene matches: 3. In DNA form, the CDR3 reads TGTGCCAGCAGCCAGGACAGGGGTAATCAGCCCCAGCATTTT. It is translated as CASSQDRGNQPQHF.

This clone occurred a few times. The V call is TRBV5-1, the J call TRBJ2-6, with D unclear. Germline assignment: CDR1 SGHRS and CDR2 YFSETQ. Deletions cut 5 bases from V and 1 base from J, with 10 bases between. The CDR3 is 15 amino acids. DNA for the CDR3: TGCGCCAGCAGATACACGGAGTCTGGGGCCAACGTCCTGACTTTC. As protein: CASRYTESGANVLTF.

About this clone: Mismatch with germline at one junction end may stem from a read error. The chain recombines TRBV6-6 with TRBJ1-2; 10 nucleotides match TRBD1. The CDR3 loop spans 15 amino acids. Germline V gives CDR1 MNHNY, CDR2 SVGAGI (reference sequence). The CDR3 DNA follows: TGTGCCAGCAGTCGCGGGACAGGGGAAGTTGATGGCTACCCCTTC. Translated: CASSRGTGEVDGYPF.

This clone was counted only a few times. This CDR3 is CASSYSDRGKNIQYF. For the CDR3, the DNA is TGTGCCAGCAGTTACTCAGACAGGGGCAAAAACATTCAGTACTTC. V usage is TRBV6-5 and J usage is TRBJ2-4, with 8 bases identical to TRBD1. V shed 0 bases, J shed 3 bases, and the junction held 1 base outside the gene matches. The CDR3 sequence is 15 residues long. Germline CDR1 and CDR2: MNHEY and SVGAGI.

This rearrangement joins TRBV7-6 to TRBJ1-4, with 8 nucleotides matching TRBD1. Germline V lookup: CDR1 SGHVS, CDR2 FNYEAQ. The V segment lost 5 bases and the J segment 8 bases; nucleotides outside the gene matches: 13. The CDR3 contains 16 residues. The CDR3: CASSPGSDRVNEKLFF. Written as DNA, the CDR3 is TGTGCCAGCAGCCCAGGATCGGACAGGGTTAACGAAAAACTGTTTTTT. The variable domain in full, completed from reference TRBV7-6 and TRBJ1-4, reads GAGVSQSPRYKVTKRGQDVALRCDPISGHVSLYWYRQALGQGPEFLTYFNYEAQQDKSGLPNDRFSAERPEGSISTLTIQRTEQRDSAMYRCASSPGSDRVNEKLFFGSGTQLSVL.

Worth noting for this clone: Additional DNA sequences in this sample encode the identical CDR3. The chain is built from TRBV29-1 and TRBJ1-1, with 11 bases matching TRBD1. Germline-derived CDR1 and CDR2 are SQVTM and ANQGSEA. The CDR3 sequence is 13 residues long. Trimming removed 7 bases from V and 3 bases from J; junction bases left unmatched: 4. CDR3 region: CSGPGQGDTEAFF. The CDR3 nucleotides read TGCAGCGGCCCGGGACAGGGGGACACTGAAGCTTTCTTT. The whole variable domain, remainder taken from reference TRBV29-1 and TRBJ1-1, is SAVISQKPSRDICQRGTSLTIQCQVDSQVTMMFWYRQQPGQSLTLIATANQGSEATYESGFVIDKFPISRPNLTFSTLTVSNMSPEDSSIYLCSGPGQGDTEAFFGQGTRLTVV.

The rearrangement uses TRBV14 and TRBJ2-6; D is unresolved. This CDR3 has 17 amino acids. Germline assignment: CDR1 SGHDN and CDR2 FVKESK. V was clipped by 7 bases and J by 0 bases, with 16 bases between them. The CDR3, as DNA: TGTGCCAGCATGCCCCCCCTCAGAAGCTCTGGGGCCAACGTCCTGACTTTC. Protein sequence: CASMPPLRSSGANVLTF.

The J gene is TRBJ2-3, the V gene TRBV6-4; D may be TRBD2 (5 bases). The CDR3 has 13 residues. The germline gives CDR1 MRHNA, CDR2 SNTAGT. Trimming took 5 bases from V and 10 from J, leaving 16 bases between them. The CDR3 DNA reads as TGTGCCAGCAGTAAAAAAGGACTGACCGCGCAGTATTTT. Its protein product is CASSKKGLTAQYF.